These T cell receptor beta chains were read from a single sample in a study of siplizumab effects on memory and regulatory T cells. Profiled with immunoSEQ multiplex PCR; TCRdb holds only in-frame clones, not every one. The sample records about 87,000 clones, 80% to 90% being singletons. The sequenced sample was CD4+ T cells sorted from blood. The receptors were gathered from a human donor in good health. Both conserved end residues are part of each CDR3. The D gene is left open where the match is weak.

d_call: TRBD2; j_call: TRBJ2-1; v_call: TRBV6-5; cdr3_nt: TGTGCCAGCAGTTCCCTTAGCGGGAGCTCCTACAATGAGCAGTTCTTC; cdr3_aa: CASSSLSGSSYNEQFF
d_call: TRBD2; j_call: TRBJ2-3; v_call: TRBV7-9; cdr3_nt: TGTGCCAGCAGCGCAACTCCGGGACTAGCGGGAGGGCCTTCAGATACGCAGTATTTT; cdr3_aa: CASSATPGLAGGPSDTQYF
d_call: .; j_call: TRBJ2-7; v_call: TRBV6-5; cdr3_nt: TGTGCCAGCAGTTACCCCGGACGGTTTTACGAGCAGTACTTC; cdr3_aa: CASSYPGRFYEQYF
d_call: .; j_call: TRBJ2-5; v_call: TRBV18; cdr3_nt: TGTGCCAGCTCACCACCGGGGAGGAGAGAGACCCAGTACTTC; cdr3_aa: CASSPPGRRETQYF
d_call: .; j_call: TRBJ2-7; v_call: TRBV7-2; cdr3_nt: TGTGCCAGCAGCTACAGGCTGGCGGGCGAGCAGTACTTC; cdr3_aa: CASSYRLAGEQYF
d_call: .; j_call: TRBJ2-1; v_call: TRBV4-1; cdr3_nt: TGCGCCAGCAGCCAAGTTGGGGGGCATGAGCAGTTCTTC; cdr3_aa: CASSQVGGHEQFF
d_call: TRBD1; j_call: TRBJ2-1; v_call: TRBV18; cdr3_nt: TGTGCCAGCTCTCCGGGACCGGGACAGAATGACAATGAGCAGTTCTTC; cdr3_aa: CASSPGPGQNDNEQFF
d_call: TRBD2; j_call: TRBJ2-7; v_call: TRBV2; cdr3_nt: TGTGCCAGCATTGAACCAGCGGGAGGGCCGGACGAGCAGTACTTC; cdr3_aa: CASIEPAGGPDEQYF
d_call: TRBD2; j_call: TRBJ2-5; v_call: TRBV28; cdr3_nt: TGTGCCAGCAGTCTCCCCGCCCGGGCTAGCGGGAGGGTAGAGACCCAGTACTTC; cdr3_aa: CASSLPARASGRVETQYF
d_call: .; j_call: TRBJ2-1; v_call: TRBV27; cdr3_nt: TGTGCCAGCAGTTTTCCGCCTCCGGCAGAGCAGTTCTTC; cdr3_aa: CASSFPPPAEQFF
d_call: TRBD1; j_call: TRBJ1-2; v_call: TRBV6-6; cdr3_nt: TGTGCCAGCATCCCCTCGGGGACAGGGAACGGCTACACCTTC; cdr3_aa: CASIPSGTGNGYTF